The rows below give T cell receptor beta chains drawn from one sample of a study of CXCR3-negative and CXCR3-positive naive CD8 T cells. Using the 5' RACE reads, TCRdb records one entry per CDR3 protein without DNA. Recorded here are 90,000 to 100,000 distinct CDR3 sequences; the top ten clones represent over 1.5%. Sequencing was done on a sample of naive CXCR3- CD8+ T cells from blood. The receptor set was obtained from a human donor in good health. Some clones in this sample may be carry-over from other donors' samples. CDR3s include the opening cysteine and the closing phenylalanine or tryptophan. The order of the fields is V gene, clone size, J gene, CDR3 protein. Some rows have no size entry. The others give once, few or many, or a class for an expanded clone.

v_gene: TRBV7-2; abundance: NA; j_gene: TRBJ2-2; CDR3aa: CASSLGTYRSGELFF
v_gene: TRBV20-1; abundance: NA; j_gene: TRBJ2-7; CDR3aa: CSAWQSGYEQYF
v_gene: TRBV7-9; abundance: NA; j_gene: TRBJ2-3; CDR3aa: CASSEQGAVADTQYF
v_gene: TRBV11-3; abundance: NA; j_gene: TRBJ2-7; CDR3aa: CASSPEWNEQYF
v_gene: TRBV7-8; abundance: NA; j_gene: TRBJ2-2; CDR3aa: CASSLIGVPGELFF
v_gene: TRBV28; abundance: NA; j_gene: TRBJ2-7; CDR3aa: CASSSAYEQYF
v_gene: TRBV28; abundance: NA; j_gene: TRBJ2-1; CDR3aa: CASSAEAANSYNEQFF
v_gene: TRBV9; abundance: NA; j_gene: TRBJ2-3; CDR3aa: CATSDRYTDTQYF
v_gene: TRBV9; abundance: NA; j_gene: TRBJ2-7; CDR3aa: CASSQRGPYDEQYF
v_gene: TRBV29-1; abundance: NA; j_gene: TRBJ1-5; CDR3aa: CSVESARTGGDFLYSNQPQHF
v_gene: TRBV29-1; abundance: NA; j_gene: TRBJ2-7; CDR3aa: CSAIDSSYEQYF
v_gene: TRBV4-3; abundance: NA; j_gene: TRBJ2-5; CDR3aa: CASSQDRQETQYF
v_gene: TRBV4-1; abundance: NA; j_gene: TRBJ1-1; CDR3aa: CASSRAGSAYMNTEAFF
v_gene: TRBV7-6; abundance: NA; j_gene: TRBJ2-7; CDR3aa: CASSLAPGHPYEQYF
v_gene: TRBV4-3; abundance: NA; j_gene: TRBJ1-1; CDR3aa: CASSPWGDFTEAFF
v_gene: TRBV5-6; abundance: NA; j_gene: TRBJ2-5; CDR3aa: CASSLGWETQYF
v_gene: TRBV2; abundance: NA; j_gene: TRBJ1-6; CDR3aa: CASSEAVNSPLHF
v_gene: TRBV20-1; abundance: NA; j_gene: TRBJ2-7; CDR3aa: CSAEPGLAGEIYEQYF
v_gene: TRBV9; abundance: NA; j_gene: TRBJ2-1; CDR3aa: CASSVGPTGFDEQFF
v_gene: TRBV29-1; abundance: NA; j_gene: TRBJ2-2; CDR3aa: CSVELRGTGELFF
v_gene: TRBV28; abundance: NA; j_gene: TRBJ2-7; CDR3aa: CASTLGTGGSEQYF
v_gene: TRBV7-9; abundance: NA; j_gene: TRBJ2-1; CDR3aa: CASSDTLAGGPYNEQFF
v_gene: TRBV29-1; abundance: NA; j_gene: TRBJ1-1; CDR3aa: CSVDPGTEAFF
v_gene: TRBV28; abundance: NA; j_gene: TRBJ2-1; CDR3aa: CASSTRTDNEQFF
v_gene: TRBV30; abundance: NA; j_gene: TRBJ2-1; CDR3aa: CAWSVLSAWEQFF
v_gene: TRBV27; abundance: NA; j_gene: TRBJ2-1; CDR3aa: CASSLLAGVGYNEQFF
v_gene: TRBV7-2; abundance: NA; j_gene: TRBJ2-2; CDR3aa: CASSLQAPRPGPTGTGELFF
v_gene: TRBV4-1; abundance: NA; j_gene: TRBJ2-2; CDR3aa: CASSLTPGIGNTGELFF
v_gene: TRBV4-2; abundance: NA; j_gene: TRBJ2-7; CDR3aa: CASSHGDSYEQYF
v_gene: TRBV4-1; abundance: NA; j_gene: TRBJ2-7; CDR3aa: CASSLTGGPHEQYF
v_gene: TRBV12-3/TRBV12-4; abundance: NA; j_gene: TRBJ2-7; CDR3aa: CASSPGGVQYEQYF
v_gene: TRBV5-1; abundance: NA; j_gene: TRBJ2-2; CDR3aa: CASSLGRAGVGELFF
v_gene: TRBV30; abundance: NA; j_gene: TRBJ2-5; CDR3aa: CAWQPTGQGQETQYF
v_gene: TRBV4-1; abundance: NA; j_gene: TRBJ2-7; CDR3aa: CASSQKEESYEQYF
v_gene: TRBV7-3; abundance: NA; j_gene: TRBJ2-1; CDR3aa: CASSLGGLEQFF
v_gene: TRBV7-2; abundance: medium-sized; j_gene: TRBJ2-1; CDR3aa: CASSLLVDYEQFF
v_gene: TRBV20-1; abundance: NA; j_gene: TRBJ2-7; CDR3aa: CSAPGTGEYEQYF
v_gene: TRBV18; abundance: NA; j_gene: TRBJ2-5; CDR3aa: CASSTSEETQYF
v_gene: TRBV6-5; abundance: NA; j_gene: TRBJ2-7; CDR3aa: CASNSRDSSYEQYF